This T cell receptor (beta chain) was captured by sequencing in a study of blood T cells in healthy people across ages (dated by TCRdb to about 2015). Study-level background: In model experiments, template switching captured roughly one uniquely barcoded TCR beta cDNA molecule for every two T cells. To track age-related changes in TCR beta repertoire diversity, the study relied on deep sequencing normalized with unique cDNA molecular identifiers. The donors were divided into four age groups: young (average around 15 years), middle-aged (approximately 39), aged (about 60) and long-lived (roughly 86). To avoid experimental bias, donors of different ages were spread randomly across the sequencing lanes. For two donors (one aged 18 to 30 and one aged 80 or older), the study analyzed two additional independent replicas of 1 million unique cDNA reads from the same blood draw. The paper's findings and limits, for the study overall: Compared with the aged group, more naive CD4+ T cells, fewer expanded clones and increased TCR diversity were shown by the long-lived group, suggesting age selection. Estimates of total diversity from one million sequenced T cells were regarded as lower bounds and underestimates. The CMV infection status of donors was not known, potentially confounding age-related changes in expanded clonotypes. Since profiling was done on bulk unsorted PBMCs, naive and antigen-experienced compartments could not be conclusively compared. Observed TCR beta diversity per million T cells fell roughly linearly with age, and a significant reduction was already apparent by age roughly 40. Observed TCR beta diversity correlated strongly with the percentage of naive T cells measured by flow cytometry.

With regard to this clonotype: Which antigen it targets is not known. A read error may explain this, as a much larger clone is one base away.

Library preparation used 5' RACE. These reads were obtained on an Illumina HiSeq 2500. The second PCR ran for about 6 to 12 cycles and used a J-beta primer mix along with a sample-barcoded 5' primer. A unique molecular identifier was introduced onto each TCR beta cDNA molecule by a template-switch 5' adaptor carrying 12 random nucleotides. Each sample yielded at least 2.5 million CDR3-containing paired-end reads. The Mint cDNA synthesis kit, primed by a TRBC-specific oligonucleotide, was used to synthesize first-strand cDNA from all RNA. All cDNA was treated with uracil-DNA glycosylase and then went through a first 18-cycle PCR with the universal primers M1SS and BC2_uni_R. The study's own analysis went as follows. Each sample was normalized by randomly selecting 1 million high-quality reads, each carrying a distinct molecular identifier. Reads with shared molecular identifiers were discarded instead of being binned into consensus sequences. MiTCR, with a Q25 quality threshold and the strictest error-elimination algorithm, was used for CDR3 identification, clonotype clustering and error correction. A nonparametric unseen species model with Euler transformation was used to estimate a lower bound on total TCR beta diversity. Through fastp at Q25 and MiXCR, TCRdb rebuilt clones from the public reads, retaining in-frame beta chains. Rows merge per CDR3 protein into single entries with the most common DNA and genes. V and J calls and clone size were set by TCRdb, not the authors. This sample lists about 1,500,000 distinct CDR3 sequences; roughly 28% were detected once. Clones ranked in the top ten supply about 8% of the sample.

Systemically healthy Caucasian individuals from Russia, about 38 in total and aged roughly 6 to 90 years, were included as donors. Around 10 milliliters of peripheral blood were collected from each donor into EDTA-treated Vacutainer tubes. Ficoll-Paque density-gradient centrifugation was used to isolate PBMCs, with at least 6 million obtained per sample. Total RNA, at least 5 micrograms per sample, was extracted from PBMCs with Trizol reagent. For every donor, flow cytometry on a PBMC aliquot measured the percentage of naive CD45RAhigh/CD27high T cells. Including the terminal cysteine and phenylalanine, the CDR3 comprises 12 residues. Kept here is only the CDR3 DNA, which spans 36 bases and is read in frame from base 1. At the junction V is shortened by 8 bases and J by 12 bases, with 17 bases in between. The germline V gene provides CDR1 WSHSY and CDR2 SAAADI.

The sample was blood. The sequence came from a woman between 25 and 40 years old in good health. The V gene is TRBV10-2 and the J gene is TRBJ2-1; the D call could be TRBD1 or TRBD2, with each sharing 6 bases. The nucleotides are TGCGCCAGCGGGGGGCTAGCCAACGGGCAGTTCTTC. This translates into CASGGLANGQFF.